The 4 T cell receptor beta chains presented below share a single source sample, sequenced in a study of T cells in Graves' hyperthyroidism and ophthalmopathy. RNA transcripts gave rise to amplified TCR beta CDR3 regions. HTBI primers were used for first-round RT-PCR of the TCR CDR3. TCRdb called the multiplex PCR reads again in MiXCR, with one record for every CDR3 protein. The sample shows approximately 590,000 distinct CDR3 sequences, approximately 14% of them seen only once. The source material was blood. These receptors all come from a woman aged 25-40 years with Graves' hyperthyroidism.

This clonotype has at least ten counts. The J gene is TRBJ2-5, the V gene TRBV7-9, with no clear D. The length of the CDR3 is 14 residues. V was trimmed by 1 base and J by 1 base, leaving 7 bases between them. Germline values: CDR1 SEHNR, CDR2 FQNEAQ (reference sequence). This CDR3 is CASSLVAAQETQYF. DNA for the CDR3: TGTGCCAGCAGCTTAGTTGCGGCCCAAGAGACCCAGTACTTC.

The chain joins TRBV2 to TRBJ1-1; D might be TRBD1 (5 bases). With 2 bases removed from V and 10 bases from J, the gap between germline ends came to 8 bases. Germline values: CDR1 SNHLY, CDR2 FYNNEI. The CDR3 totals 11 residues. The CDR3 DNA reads TGTGCCAGCAGTGAACTGACAGCAGCTTTCTTT. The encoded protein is CASSELTAAFF. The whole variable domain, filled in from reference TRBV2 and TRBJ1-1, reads EPEVTQTPSHQVTQMGQEVILRCVPISNHLYFYWYRQILGQKVEFLVSFYNNEISEKSEIFDDQFSVERPDGSNFTLKIRSTKLEDSAMYFCASSELTAAFFGQGTRLTVV.

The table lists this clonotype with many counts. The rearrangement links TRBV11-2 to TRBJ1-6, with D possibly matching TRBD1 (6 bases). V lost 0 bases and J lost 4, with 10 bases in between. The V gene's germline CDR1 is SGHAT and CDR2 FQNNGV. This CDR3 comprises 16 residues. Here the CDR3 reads CASSLDIRGYNSPLHF. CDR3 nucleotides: TGTGCCAGCAGCTTAGACATCAGGGGTTATAATTCACCCCTCCACTTT.

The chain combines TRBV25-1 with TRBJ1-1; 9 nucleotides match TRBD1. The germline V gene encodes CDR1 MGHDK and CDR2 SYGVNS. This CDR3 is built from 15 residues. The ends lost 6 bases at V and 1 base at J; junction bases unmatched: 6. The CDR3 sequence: CASRRGQGPNTEAFF. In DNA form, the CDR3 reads TGTGCCAGCAGACGCGGACAGGGGCCGAACACTGAAGCTTTCTTT.